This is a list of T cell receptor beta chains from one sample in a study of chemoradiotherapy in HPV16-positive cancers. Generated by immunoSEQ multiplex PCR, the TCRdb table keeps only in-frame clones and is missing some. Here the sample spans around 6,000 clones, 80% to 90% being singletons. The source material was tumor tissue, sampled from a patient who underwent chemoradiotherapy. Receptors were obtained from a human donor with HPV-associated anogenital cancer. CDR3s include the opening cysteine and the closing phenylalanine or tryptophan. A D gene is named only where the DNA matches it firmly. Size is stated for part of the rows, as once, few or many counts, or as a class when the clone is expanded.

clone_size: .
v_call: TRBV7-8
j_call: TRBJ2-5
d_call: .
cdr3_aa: CASSPDGVETQYF
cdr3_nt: TGTGCCAGCAGCCCCGACGGGGTCGAGACCCAGTACTTC

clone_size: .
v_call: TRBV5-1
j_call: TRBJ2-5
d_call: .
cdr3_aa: CASSLNLLAGQETQYF
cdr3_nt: TGCGCCAGCAGCTTGAATCTACTAGCCGGCCAAGAGACCCAGTACTTC

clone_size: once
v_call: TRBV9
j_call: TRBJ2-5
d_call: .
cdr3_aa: CASSVNVGETQYF
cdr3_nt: TGTGCCAGCAGCGTAAACGTCGGAGAGACCCAGTACTTC

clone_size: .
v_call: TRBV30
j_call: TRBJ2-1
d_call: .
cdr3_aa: CACTFSSYNEQFF
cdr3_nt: TGTGCCTGTACCTTCAGCTCCTACAATGAGCAGTTCTTC

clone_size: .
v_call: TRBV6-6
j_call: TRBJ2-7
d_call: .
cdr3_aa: CASSFEGEAGEQYF
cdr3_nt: TGTGCCAGCAGTTTTGAAGGGGAGGCAGGCGAGCAGTACTTC

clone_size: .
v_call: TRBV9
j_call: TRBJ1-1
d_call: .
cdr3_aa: CASSPRRSAEAFF
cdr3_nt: TGTGCCAGCAGCCCCCGTAGGTCGGCCGAAGCTTTCTTT

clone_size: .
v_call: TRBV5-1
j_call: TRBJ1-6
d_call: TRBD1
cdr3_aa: CASSAPGQYNSPLHF
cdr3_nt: TGCGCCAGCAGCGCACCGGGACAGTATAATTCACCCCTCCACTTT

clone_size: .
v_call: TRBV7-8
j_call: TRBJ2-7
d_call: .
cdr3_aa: CASSSGRFTYEQYF
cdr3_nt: TGTGCCAGCAGCTCCGGACGGTTCACCTACGAGCAGTACTTC

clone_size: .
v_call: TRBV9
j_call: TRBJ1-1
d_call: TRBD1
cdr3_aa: CASSAGTGTEAFF
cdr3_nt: TGTGCCAGCAGCGCCGGGACAGGCACTGAAGCTTTCTTT

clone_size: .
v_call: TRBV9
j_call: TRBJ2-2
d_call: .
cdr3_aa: CASSGGPGGVAGELFF
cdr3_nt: TGTGCCAGCAGCGGAGGTCCCGGCGGGGTCGCCGGGGAGCTGTTTTTT

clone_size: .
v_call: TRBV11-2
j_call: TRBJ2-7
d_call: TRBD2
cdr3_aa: CASSANSGLGEQYF
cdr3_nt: TGTGCCAGCAGCGCTAATAGCGGGTTGGGTGAGCAGTACTTC

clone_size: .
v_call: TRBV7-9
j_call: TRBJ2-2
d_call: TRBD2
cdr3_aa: CASSPGTSAGELFF
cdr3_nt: TGTGCCAGCAGTCCCGGGACTAGCGCGGGGGAGCTGTTTTTT

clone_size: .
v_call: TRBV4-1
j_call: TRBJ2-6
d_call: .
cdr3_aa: CASNTPGANVLTF
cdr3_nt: TGCGCCAGCAATACTCCTGGGGCCAACGTCCTGACTTTC

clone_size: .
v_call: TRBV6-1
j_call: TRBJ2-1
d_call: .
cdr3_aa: CARAVSLNNEQFF
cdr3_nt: TGTGCCAGGGCGGTCTCCTTAAACAATGAGCAGTTCTTC

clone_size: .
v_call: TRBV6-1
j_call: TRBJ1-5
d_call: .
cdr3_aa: CASSDTGYQPQHF
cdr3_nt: TGTGCCAGCAGTGACACGGGGTACCAGCCCCAGCATTTT

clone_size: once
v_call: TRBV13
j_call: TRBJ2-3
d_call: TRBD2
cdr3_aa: CASSSPLGLAGDTDTQYF
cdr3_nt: TGTGCCAGCAGCTCCCCTTTAGGACTAGCGGGCGACACAGATACGCAGTATTTT

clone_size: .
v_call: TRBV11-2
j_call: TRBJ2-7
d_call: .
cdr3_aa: CASSLGIDGSYEQYF
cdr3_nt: TGTGCCAGCAGCTTAGGCATAGACGGATCCTACGAGCAGTACTTC

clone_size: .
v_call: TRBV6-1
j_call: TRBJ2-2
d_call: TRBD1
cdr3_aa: CASSEGGRGGEELFF
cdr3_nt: TGTGCCAGCAGTGAAGGGGGGCGAGGGGGCGAGGAGCTGTTTTTT

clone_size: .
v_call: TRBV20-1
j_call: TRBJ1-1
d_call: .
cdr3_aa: CSGMLNTEAFF
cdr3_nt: TGCAGTGGGATGTTGAACACTGAAGCTTTCTTT

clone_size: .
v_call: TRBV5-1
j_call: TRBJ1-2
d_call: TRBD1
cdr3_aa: CASSLQGLGYTF
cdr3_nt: TGCGCCAGCAGCTTACAGGGGCTTGGCTACACCTTC

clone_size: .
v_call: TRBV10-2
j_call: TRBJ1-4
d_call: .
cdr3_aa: CASREPGFFDEKLFF
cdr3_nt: TGCGCCAGCAGAGAACCGGGATTTTTTGATGAAAAACTGTTTTTT

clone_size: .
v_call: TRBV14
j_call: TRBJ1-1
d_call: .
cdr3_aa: CASSLGLATEAFF
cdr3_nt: TGTGCCAGCAGCCTAGGGTTGGCCACTGAAGCTTTCTTT

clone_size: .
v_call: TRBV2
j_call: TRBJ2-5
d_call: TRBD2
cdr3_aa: CASSEAGLGSGRARETQYF
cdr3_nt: TGTGCCAGCAGTGAAGCGGGGCTTGGGAGCGGGAGGGCCAGGGAGACCCAGTACTTC

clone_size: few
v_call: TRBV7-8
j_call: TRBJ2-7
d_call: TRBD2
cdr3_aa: CASSSHLAGAYEQYF
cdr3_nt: TGTGCCAGCAGCTCACACCTAGCGGGCGCCTACGAGCAGTACTTC

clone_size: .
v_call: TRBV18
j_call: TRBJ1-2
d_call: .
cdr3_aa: CASSPPTRVRYGYTF
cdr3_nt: TGTGCCAGCTCACCACCGACTAGGGTGCGGTATGGCTACACCTTC

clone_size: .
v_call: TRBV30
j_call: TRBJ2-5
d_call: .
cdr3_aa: CAWRLPSETQYF
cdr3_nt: TGTGCCTGGAGGCTACCGTCCGAGACCCAGTACTTC

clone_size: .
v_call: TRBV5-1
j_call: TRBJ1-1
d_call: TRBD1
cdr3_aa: CASKRDRETEAFF
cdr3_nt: TGCGCCAGCAAAAGGGACAGGGAAACTGAAGCTTTCTTT

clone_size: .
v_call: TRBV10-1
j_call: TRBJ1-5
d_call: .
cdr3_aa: CASTARGNQPQHF
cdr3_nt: TGCGCCAGCACGGCCCGAGGCAATCAGCCCCAGCATTTT

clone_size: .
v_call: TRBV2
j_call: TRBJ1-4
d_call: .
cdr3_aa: CASSGDQGGEKLFF
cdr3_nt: TGTGCCAGCTCCGGGGACCAGGGCGGTGAAAAACTGTTTTTT

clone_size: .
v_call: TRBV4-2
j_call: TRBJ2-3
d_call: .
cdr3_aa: CASSPEDLTDTQYF
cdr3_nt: TGTGCCAGCAGCCCTGAGGACCTCACAGATACGCAGTATTTT

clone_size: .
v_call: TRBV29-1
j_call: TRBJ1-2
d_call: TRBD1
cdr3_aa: CSVEDPTGLGYGYTF
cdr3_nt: TGCAGCGTTGAAGACCCGACAGGGCTGGGCTATGGCTACACCTTC

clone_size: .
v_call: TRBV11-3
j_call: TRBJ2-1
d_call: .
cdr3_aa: CASSLSRAYPYINEQFF
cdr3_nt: TGTGCCAGCAGCTTGAGCAGAGCCTACCCTTATATAAATGAGCAGTTCTTC

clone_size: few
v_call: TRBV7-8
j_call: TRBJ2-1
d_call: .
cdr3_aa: CASSEPTSNAEQFF
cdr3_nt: TGTGCCAGCAGTGAACCCACTAGTAATGCTGAGCAGTTCTTC

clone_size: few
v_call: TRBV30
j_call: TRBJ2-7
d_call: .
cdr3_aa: CAWSVDYVHEQYF
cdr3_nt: TGTGCCTGGAGTGTAGATTATGTCCACGAGCAGTACTTC

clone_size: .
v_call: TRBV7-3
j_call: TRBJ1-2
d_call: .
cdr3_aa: CASSLVRQGYGYTF
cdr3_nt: TGTGCCAGCAGCTTGGTCAGGCAGGGCTATGGCTACACCTTC

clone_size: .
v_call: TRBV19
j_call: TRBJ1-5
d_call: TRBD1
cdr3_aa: CASLRSPNRGGIQPQHF
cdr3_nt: TGTGCCAGTCTCCGGAGTCCAAACAGGGGAGGTATTCAGCCCCAGCATTTT